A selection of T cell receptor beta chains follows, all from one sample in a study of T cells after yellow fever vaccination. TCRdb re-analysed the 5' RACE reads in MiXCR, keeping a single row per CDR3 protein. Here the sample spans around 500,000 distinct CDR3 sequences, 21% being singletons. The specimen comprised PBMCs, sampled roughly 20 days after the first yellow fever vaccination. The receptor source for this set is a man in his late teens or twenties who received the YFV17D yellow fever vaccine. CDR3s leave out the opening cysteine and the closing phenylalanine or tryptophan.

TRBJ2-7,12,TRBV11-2,ASSGPGRAYEQY
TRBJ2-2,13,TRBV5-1,ASSLVVSGPGELF
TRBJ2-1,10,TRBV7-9,ASRLEGNEQF
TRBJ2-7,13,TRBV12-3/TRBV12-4,ASSFPGPGTYEQY
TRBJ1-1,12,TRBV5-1,ASSFDGADTEAF
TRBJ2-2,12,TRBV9,ASSVAAHTGELF
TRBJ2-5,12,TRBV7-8,ASSLSELGGTQY
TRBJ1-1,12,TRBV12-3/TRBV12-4,ASSFHREYTEAF
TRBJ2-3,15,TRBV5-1,ASSFRGTGSVTDTQY
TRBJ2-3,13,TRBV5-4,ASSPPSGYTDTQY
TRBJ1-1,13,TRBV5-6,ASSRYSLQNTEAF
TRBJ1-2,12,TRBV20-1,SARSTGQNYGYT
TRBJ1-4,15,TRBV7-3,ASSLTGRAIGNEKLF
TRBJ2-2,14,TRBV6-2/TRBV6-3,ASSYVWRGPTGELF
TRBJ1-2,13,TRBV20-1,SARERTGGLGGYT
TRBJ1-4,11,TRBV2,ASTRYTNEKLF
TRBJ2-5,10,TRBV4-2,ASSQDRATQY
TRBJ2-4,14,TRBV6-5,ASSYGLAVAKNIQY
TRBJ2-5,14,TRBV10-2,ASSEVAGGPKETQY
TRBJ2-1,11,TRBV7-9,ASSKGPDNEQF
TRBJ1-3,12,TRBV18,ASSPSDRGDTIY
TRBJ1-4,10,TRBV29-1,SATGAGEKLF
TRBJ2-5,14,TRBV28,ASSLPWRGGDETQY
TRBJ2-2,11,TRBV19,AGGTGAAGELF
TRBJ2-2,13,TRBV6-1,ASSKKAISAGELF
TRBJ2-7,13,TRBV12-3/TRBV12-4,ASSLVGTSFNEQY
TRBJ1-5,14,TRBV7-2,ASSRRQGASNQPQH
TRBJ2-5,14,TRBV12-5,ASGLAIGTGQETQY
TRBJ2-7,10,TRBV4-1,ASSQDWAEQY
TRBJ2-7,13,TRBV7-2,ASSSFAGVRYEQY
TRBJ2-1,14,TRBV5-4,ASSLSLDFTNNEQF
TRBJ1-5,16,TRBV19,ASTQKGGDPYSNQPQH
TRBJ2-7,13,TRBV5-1,ASSGFSGGASEQY
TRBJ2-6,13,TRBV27,ASTDGSSGANVLT
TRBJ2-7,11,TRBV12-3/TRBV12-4,ASSLRAASEQY
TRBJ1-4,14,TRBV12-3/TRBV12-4,ASSLGGPGANEKLF
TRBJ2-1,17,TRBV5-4,ASSSRPISSLSSYNEQF
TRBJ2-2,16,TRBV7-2,ASSLAYRVYSNTGELF
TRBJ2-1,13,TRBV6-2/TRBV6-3,ASAIRDRDFNEQF
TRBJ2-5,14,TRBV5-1,ASSLERAGGAETQY
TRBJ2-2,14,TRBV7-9,ASSGGVSPWSGELF
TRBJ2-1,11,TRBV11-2,VSSLTGNYEQF